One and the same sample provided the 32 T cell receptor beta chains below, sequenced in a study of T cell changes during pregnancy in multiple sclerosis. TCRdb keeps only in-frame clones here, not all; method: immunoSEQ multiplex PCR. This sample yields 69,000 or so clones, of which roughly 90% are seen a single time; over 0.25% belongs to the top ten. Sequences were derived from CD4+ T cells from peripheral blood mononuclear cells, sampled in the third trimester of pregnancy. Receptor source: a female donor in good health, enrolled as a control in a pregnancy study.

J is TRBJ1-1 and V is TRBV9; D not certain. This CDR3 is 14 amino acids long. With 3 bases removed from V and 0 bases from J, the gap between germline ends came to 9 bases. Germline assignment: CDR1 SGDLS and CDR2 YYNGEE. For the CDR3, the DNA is TGTGCCAGCAGCGCCCGGTCTCTGAACACTGAAGCTTTCTTT. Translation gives CASSARSLNTEAFF.

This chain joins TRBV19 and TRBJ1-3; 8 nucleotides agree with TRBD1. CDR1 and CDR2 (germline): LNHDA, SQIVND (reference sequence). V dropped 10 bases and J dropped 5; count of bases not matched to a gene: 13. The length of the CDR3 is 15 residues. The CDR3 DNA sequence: TGTGCCACCGACGTTCGGACAGGGCGCAGAAACACCATATATTTT. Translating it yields CATDVRTGRRNTIYF.

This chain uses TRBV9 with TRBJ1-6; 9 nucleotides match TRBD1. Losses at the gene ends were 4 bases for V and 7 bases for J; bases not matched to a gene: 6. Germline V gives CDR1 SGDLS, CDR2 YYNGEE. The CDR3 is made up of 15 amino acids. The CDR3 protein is CASSPPGQGNSPLHF. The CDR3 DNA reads TGTGCCAGCAGCCCACCGGGACAGGGCAATTCACCCCTCCACTTT. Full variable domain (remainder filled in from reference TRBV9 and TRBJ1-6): DSGVTQTPKHLITATGQRVTLRCSPRSGDLSVYWYQQSLDQGLQFLIQYYNGEERAKGNILERFSAQQFPDLHSELNLSSLELGDSALYFCASSPPGQGNSPLHFGNGTRLTVT.

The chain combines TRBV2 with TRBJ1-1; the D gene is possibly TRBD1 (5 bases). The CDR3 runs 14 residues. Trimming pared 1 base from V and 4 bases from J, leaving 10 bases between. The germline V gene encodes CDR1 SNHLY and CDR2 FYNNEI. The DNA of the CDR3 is TGTGCCAGCAGTGAAGGCAGGAGGGGCACTGAAGCTTTCTTT. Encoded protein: CASSEGRRGTEAFF.

The CDR3 here is CSVDLWGTGSGYTF. CDR3 nucleotides: TGCAGCGTTGATCTGTGGGGGACAGGGAGCGGCTACACCTTC. The gene calls are TRBV29-1 and TRBJ1-2; TRBD1 aligns across 9 bases. The germline V gene has CDR1 SQVTM and CDR2 ANQGSEA. The CDR3 has 14 amino acids. Trimming at V came to 3 bases and at J to 8 bases, leaving 10 bases not matched to a gene.

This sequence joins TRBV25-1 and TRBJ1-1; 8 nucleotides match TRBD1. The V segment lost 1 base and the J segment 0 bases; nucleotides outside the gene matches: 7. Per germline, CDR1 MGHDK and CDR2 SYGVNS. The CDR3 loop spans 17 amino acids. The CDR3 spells CASSESGTGPMNTEAFF. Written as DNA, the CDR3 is TGTGCCAGCAGTGAATCCGGGACAGGCCCCATGAACACTGAAGCTTTCTTT. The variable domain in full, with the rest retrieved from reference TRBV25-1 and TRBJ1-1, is EADIYQTPRYLVIGTGKKITLECSQTMGHDKMYWYQQDPGMELHLIHYSYGVNSTEKGDLSSESTVSRIRTEHFPLTLESARPSHTSQYLCASSESGTGPMNTEAFFGQGTRLTVV.

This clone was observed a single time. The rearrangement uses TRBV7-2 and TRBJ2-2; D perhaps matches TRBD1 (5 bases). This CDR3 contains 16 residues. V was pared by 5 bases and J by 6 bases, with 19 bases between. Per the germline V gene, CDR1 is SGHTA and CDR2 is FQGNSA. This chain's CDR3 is CASSARRQSFAGELFF. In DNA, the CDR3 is TGTGCCAGCAGCGCCAGGAGACAGAGTTTTGCCGGGGAGCTGTTTTTT.

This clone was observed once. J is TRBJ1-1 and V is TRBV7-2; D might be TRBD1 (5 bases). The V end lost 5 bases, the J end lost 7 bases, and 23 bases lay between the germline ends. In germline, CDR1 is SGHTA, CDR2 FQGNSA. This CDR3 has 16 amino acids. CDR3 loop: CASSPGGSGAAREAFF. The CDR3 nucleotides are TGTGCCAGCAGCCCGGGAGGTTCCGGGGCTGCTCGTGAAGCTTTCTTT.

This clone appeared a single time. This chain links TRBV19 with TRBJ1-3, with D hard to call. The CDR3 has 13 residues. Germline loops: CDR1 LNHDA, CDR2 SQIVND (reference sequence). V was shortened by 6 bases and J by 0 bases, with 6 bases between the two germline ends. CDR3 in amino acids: CASRAASGNTIYF. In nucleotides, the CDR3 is TGTGCCAGTAGGGCGGCCTCTGGAAACACCATATATTTT.

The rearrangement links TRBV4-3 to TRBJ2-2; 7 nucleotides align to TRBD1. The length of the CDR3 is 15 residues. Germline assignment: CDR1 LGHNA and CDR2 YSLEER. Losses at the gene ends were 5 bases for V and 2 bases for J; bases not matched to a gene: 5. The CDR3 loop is CASSSNRGNTGELFF. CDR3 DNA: TGCGCCAGCAGCTCCAACAGGGGAAACACCGGGGAGCTGTTTTTT.

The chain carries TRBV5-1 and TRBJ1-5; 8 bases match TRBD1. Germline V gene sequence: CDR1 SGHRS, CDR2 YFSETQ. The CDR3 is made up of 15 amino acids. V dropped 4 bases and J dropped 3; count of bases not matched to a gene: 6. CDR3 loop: CASSVSDRDNQPQHF. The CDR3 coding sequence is TGCGCCAGCAGCGTATCGGACAGGGACAATCAGCCCCAGCATTTT.

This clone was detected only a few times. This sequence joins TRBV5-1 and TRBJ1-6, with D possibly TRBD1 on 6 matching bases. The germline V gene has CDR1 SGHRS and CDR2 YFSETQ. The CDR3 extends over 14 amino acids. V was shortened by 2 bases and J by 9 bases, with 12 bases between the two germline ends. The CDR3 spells CASSLRGNSSPLHF. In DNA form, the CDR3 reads TGCGCCAGCAGCTTAAGGGGGAATAGTTCACCCCTCCACTTT.

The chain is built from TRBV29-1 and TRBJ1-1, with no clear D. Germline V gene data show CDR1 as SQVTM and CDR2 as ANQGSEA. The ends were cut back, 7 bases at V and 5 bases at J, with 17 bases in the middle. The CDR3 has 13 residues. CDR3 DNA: TGCAGCGCGGCGGGATCCGCGGGGACTGAAGCTTTCTTT. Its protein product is CSAAGSAGTEAFF.

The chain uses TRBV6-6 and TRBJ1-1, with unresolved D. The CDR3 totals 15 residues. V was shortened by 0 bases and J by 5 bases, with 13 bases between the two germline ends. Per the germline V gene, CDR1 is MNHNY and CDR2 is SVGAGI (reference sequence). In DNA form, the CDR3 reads TGTGCCAGCAGTTACTCGATTACTGGTACGACTGAAGCTTTCTTT. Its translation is CASSYSITGTTEAFF.

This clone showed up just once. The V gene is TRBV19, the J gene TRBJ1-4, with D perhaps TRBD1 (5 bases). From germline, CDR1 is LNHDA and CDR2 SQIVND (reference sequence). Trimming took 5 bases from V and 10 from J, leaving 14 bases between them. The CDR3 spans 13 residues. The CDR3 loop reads CASSAGDFGKLFF. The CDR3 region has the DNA TGTGCCAGTAGTGCGGGGGACTTCGGAAAACTGTTTTTT.

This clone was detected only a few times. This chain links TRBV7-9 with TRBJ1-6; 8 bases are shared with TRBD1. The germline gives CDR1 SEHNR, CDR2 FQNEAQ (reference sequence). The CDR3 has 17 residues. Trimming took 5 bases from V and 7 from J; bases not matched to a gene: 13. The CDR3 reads CASSTLPGTGRNSPLHF. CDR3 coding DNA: TGTGCCAGCAGCACTCTTCCCGGGACAGGACGAAATTCACCCCTCCACTTT.

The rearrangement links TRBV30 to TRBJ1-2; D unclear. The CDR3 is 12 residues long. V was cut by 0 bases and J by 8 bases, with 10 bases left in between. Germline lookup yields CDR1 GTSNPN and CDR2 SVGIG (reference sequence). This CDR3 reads CAWSVYGEGYTF. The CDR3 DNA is TGTGCCTGGAGTGTATACGGGGAGGGCTACACCTTC.

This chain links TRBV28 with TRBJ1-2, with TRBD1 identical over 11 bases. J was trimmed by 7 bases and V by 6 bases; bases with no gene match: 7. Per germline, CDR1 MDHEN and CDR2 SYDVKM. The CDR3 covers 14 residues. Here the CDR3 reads CASRAGQGAPGYTF. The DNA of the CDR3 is TGTGCCAGCAGGGCCGGACAGGGGGCGCCTGGCTACACCTTC.

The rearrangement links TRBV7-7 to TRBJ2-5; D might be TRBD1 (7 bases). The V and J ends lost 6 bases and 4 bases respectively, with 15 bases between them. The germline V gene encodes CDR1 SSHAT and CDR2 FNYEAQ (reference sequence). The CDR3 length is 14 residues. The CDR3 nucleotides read TGTGCCAGCAGTATGAACAGGGGAGGAGAGACCCAGTACTTC. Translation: CASSMNRGGETQYF.

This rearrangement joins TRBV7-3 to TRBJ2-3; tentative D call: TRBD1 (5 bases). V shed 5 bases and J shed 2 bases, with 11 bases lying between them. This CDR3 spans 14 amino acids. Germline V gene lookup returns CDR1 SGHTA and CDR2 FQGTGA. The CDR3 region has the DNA TGTGCCAGCAGCGCAGGGCTTCCCACAGATACGCAGTATTTT. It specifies CASSAGLPTDTQYF.

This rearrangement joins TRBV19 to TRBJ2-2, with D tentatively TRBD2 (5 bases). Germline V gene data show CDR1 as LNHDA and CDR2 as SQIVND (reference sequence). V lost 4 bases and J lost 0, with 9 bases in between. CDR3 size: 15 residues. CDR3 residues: CASSSQAANTGELFF. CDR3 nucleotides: TGTGCCAGTAGTAGTCAAGCGGCGAACACCGGGGAGCTGTTTTTT.

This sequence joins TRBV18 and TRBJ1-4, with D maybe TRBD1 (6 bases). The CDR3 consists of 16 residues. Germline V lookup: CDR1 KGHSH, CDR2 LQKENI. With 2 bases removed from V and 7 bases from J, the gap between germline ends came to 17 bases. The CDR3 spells CASSPAGAQGSEKLFF. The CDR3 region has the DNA TGTGCCAGCTCACCAGCTGGGGCACAGGGTAGTGAAAAACTGTTTTTT.

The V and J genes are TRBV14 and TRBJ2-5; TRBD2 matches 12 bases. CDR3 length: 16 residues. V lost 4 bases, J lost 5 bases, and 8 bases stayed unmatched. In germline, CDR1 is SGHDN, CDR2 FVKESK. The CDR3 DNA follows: TGTGCCAGCAGCCCCCTACTAGCGGGGGGAGGGGAGACCCAGTACTTC. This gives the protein CASSPLLAGGGETQYF.

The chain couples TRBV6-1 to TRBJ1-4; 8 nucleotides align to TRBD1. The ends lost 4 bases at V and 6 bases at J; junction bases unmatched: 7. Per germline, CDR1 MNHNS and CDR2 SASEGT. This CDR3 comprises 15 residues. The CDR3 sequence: CASSGTGKDYEKLFF. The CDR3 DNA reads TGTGCCAGCAGTGGGACAGGGAAAGATTATGAAAAACTGTTTTTT.

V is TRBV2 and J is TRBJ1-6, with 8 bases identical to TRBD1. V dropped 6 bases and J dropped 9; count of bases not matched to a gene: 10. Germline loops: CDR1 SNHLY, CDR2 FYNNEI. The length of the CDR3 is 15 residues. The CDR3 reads CASSPGDRLSSPLHF. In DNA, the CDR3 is TGTGCCAGCAGCCCAGGGGACAGGCTTAGTTCACCCCTCCACTTT. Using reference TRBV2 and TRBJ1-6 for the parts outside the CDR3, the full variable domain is EPEVTQTPSHQVTQMGQEVILRCVPISNHLYFYWYRQILGQKVEFLVSFYNNEISEKSEIFDDQFSVERPDGSNFTLKIRSTKLEDSAMYFCASSPGDRLSSPLHFGNGTRLTVT.

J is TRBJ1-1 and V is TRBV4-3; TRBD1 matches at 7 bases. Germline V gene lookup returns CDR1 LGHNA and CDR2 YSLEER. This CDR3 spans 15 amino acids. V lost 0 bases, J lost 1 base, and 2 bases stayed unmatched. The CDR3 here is CASSQDRGPNTEAFF. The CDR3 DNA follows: TGCGCCAGCAGCCAAGATAGGGGGCCGAACACTGAAGCTTTCTTT.

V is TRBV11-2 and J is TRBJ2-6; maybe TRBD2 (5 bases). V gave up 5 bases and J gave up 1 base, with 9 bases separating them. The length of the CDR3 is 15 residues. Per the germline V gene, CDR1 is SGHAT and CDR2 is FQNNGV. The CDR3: CASSPSGSGANVLTF. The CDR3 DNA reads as TGTGCCAGCAGCCCATCGGGATCTGGGGCCAACGTCCTGACTTTC.

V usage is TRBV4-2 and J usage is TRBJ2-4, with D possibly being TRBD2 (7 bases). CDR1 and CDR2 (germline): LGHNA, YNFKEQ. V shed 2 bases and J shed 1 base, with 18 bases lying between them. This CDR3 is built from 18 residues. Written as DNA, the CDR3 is TGTGCCAGCAGCCAAAAAGGGGGGGGGTTTGAGGCCAAAAACATTCAGTACTTC. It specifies CASSQKGGGFEAKNIQYF.

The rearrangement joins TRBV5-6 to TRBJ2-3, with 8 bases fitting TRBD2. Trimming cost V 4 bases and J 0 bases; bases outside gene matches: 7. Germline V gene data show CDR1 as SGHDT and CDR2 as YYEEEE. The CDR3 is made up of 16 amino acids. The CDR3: CASSPGGGLSTDTQYF. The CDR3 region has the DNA TGTGCCAGCAGCCCGGGAGGGGGGCTGAGCACAGATACGCAGTATTTT.

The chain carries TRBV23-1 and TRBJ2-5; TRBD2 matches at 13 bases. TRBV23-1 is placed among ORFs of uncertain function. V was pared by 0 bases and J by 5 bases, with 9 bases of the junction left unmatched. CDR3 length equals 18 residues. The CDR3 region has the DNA TGCGCCAGCAGTCAATCTGGGGGGACTAGCGGGGTCTGGGAGACCCAGTACTTC. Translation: CASSQSGGTSGVWETQYF.

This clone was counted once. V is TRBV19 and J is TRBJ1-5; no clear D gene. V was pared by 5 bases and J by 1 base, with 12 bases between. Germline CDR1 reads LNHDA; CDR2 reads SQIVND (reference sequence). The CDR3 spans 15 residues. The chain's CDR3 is CASSGRDRSNQPQHF. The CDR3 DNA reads TGTGCCAGTAGTGGGAGGGATAGAAGCAATCAGCCCCAGCATTTT. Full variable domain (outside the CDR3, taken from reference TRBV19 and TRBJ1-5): DGGITQSPKYLFRKEGQNVTLSCEQNLNHDAMYWYRQDPGQGLRLIYYSQIVNDFQKGDIAEGYSVSREKKESFPLTVTSAQKNPTAFYLCASSGRDRSNQPQHFGDGTRLSIL.

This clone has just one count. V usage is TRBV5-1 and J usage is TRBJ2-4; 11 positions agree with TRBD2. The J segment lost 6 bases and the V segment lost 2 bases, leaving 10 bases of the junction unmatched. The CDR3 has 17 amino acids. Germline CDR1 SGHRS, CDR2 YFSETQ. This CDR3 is CASSLSSGGPSGNIQYF. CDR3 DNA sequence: TGCGCCAGCAGCTTATCTAGCGGGGGGCCGTCTGGAAACATTCAGTACTTC.